This record covers a single TCR beta chain. These data come from a study of blood T cell repertoires in COVID-19. Assay used: immunoSEQ multiplex PCR; TCRdb lists only in-frame clones, some missing. Altogether around 60,000 clones are present, approximately 77% being singletons, with the ten largest covering about 29%. The CDR3 extends over 13 amino acids. Germline V gene lookup returns CDR1 SGHDT and CDR2 YYEEEE. The trim removed 4 bases at V and 0 bases at J, leaving 1 base unmatched. The TCR was taken from a human donor in a cohort sampled during active COVID-19. This chain joins TRBV5-6 and TRBJ2-7; 7 bases fit TRBD1. Sequenced material: peripheral blood. CDR3 in amino acids: CASSNRGSYEQYF. The CDR3 bases are TGTGCCAGCAGCAACAGGGGCTCCTACGAGCAGTACTTC.